Following are 26 T cell receptor beta chains from one sample sequenced in a study of cytomegalovirus exposure and HLA in healthy donors. 13 Jbeta primers and 60 Vbeta primers were used for the PCR. Sequencing was performed with immunoSEQ multiplex PCR; in TCRdb, only in-frame clones are kept and a portion is missing. The sample has 150,000 to 200,000 clones; roughly 79% are singletons. Input material: PBMCs. All receptors come from a male donor in good health and CMV-seropositive.

The chain recombines TRBV6-1 with TRBJ1-4; D is perhaps TRBD1 (5 bases). V lost 0 bases, J lost 5 bases, and 10 bases lay in between. The CDR3 length is 15 residues. Germline CDR1 MNHNS, CDR2 SASEGT. In DNA form, the CDR3 reads TGTGCCAGCAGTGAAGCAGGGGCGGAAAATGAAAAACTGTTTTTT. Translating gives CASSEAGAENEKLFF.

The V and J genes are TRBV11-2 and TRBJ2-6; D uncertain. The CDR3 is made up of 16 amino acids. The ends were cut back, 1 base at V and 0 bases at J, with 7 bases in the middle. From germline, CDR1 is SGHAT and CDR2 FQNNGV. CDR3 region: CASSLGAFSGANVLTF. CDR3 sequence (DNA): TGTGCCAGCAGCTTAGGAGCTTTCTCTGGGGCCAACGTCCTGACTTTC. The variable domain in full, completed from reference TRBV11-2 and TRBJ2-6, reads EAGVAQSPRYKIIEKRQSVAFWCNPISGHATLYWYQQILGQGPKLLIQFQNNGVVDDSQLPKDRFSAERLKGVDSTLKIQPAKLEDSAVYLCASSLGAFSGANVLTFGAGSRLTVL.

This clone was found a few times. The chain is built from TRBV6-5 and TRBJ2-1; 8 bases agree with TRBD1. V shed 0 bases and J 6 bases; nucleotides not matched to a gene: 4. This CDR3 has 15 amino acids. Germline V gene lookup returns CDR1 MNHEY and CDR2 SVGAGI. The CDR3 DNA reads TGTGCCAGCAGTTACTCGCACAGGGGGAGCAATGAGCAGTTCTTC. The encoded protein is CASSYSHRGSNEQFF.

This clone showed up just once. The chain uses TRBV19 and TRBJ2-7; 8 bases match TRBD1. The CDR3 covers 14 residues. Trimming took 3 bases from V and 3 from J; bases not matched to a gene: 4. The V gene's germline CDR1 is LNHDA and CDR2 SQIVND (reference sequence). The CDR3 spells CASSIGQGFYEQYF. DNA of the CDR3: TGTGCCAGTAGTATTGGACAGGGCTTCTACGAGCAGTACTTC.

The V call is TRBV5-1, the J call TRBJ2-3; unclear D gene. The CDR3 has 14 residues. Between the trimmed V and J ends, which lost 0 bases and 4 bases, there was a span of 9 bases. Per the germline V gene, CDR1 is SGHRS and CDR2 is YFSETQ. The chain's CDR3 is CASSLVGSPDTQYF. The CDR3 bases are TGCGCCAGCAGCTTGGTGGGCTCGCCAGATACGCAGTATTTT. The complete variable domain, with remaining parts taken from reference TRBV5-1 and TRBJ2-3, reads KAGVTQTPRYLIKTRGQQVTLSCSPISGHRSVSWYQQTPGQGLQFLFEYFSETQRNKGNFPGRFSGRQFSNSRSEMNVSTLELGDSALYLCASSLVGSPDTQYFGPGTRLTVL.

The rearrangement joins TRBV5-4 to TRBJ2-5; TRBD1 matches at 9 bases. The closer fit of TRBJ2-7 to the DNA end suggests the J call may be wrong. This CDR3 has 14 residues. Germline CDR1 is SGHNT and CDR2 is YYREEE (reference sequence). CDR3 sequence: CASSPGQGSYEQYF. The CDR3 nucleotides are TGTGCCAGCAGCCCTGGACAGGGGAGCTACGAGCAGTACTTC.

Only one count was recorded for this clone. The chain uses TRBV6-9 and TRBJ1-1; D remains unclear. Germline lookup yields CDR1 MNHGY and CDR2 SVAAGI. The CDR3 runs to 12 residues. Trimming shortened V by 4 bases and J by 8 bases, and 11 bases separated the two germline ends. The CDR3, as DNA: TGTGCCAGCAGTTCACCACGGGAGGAAGCTTTCTTT. This encodes CASSSPREEAFF.

V and J are TRBV2 and TRBJ2-7; 13 positions match TRBD2. Per germline, CDR1 SNHLY and CDR2 FYNNEI. The J segment lost 3 bases and the V segment lost 9 bases, leaving 2 bases of the junction unmatched. The CDR3 is made up of 13 amino acids. The CDR3 region is CARRLAGGYEQYF. In DNA form, the CDR3 reads TGTGCCAGACGACTAGCGGGGGGCTACGAGCAGTACTTC.

The chain carries TRBV9 and TRBJ2-7, with TRBD2 matching 8 bases. This CDR3 contains 15 residues. V lost 2 bases, J lost 5 bases, and 9 bases stayed unmatched. The germline V gene encodes CDR1 SGDLS and CDR2 YYNGEE. This CDR3 is CASSVSGGPRDEQYF. In DNA form, the CDR3 reads TGTGCCAGCAGCGTGTCGGGGGGGCCTCGGGACGAGCAGTACTTC.

The V gene is TRBV19, the J gene TRBJ2-2, with 11 nucleotides matching TRBD1. The V and J ends lost 6 bases and 17 bases, in that order; junction bases with no gene match: 20. Germline V gene lookup returns CDR1 LNHDA and CDR2 SQIVND (reference sequence). The CDR3 has 16 residues. CDR3 DNA: TGTGCCAGTAGAGGCCGGACAGGGGGCAGGTCCAGGACCATTTTTTTT. Translated, it gives CASRGRTGGRSRTIFF.

The V call is TRBV11-2, the J call TRBJ1-4, with TRBD1 matching 7 bases. The germline CDR1 and CDR2 sequences are SGHAT and FQNNGV. Unmatched junction bases numbered 8, after V lost 4 bases and J lost 9 bases. The CDR3 runs 14 residues. The chain's CDR3 is CASSSIRGKKKLFF. The CDR3 DNA reads TGTGCCAGCAGCTCGATCAGGGGGAAAAAAAAACTGTTTTTT.

V usage is TRBV9 and J usage is TRBJ2-5; TRBD2 is a possible D gene (5 bases). The CDR3 contains 13 residues. Trimming stripped 0 bases from V and 7 bases from J, with 10 bases between. In germline, CDR1 is SGDLS, CDR2 YYNGEE. The CDR3: CASSVARGGTQYF. DNA of the CDR3: TGTGCCAGCAGCGTAGCCCGTGGAGGGACCCAGTACTTC.

The V gene is TRBV5-1, the J gene TRBJ1-2; tentatively, D is TRBD1 (5 bases). Germline V gene lookup returns CDR1 SGHRS and CDR2 YFSETQ. Deletions cut 0 bases from V and 3 bases from J, with 15 bases between. This CDR3 region has 16 residues. In DNA, the CDR3 is TGCGCCAGCAGCTTGGCCTCGGGGGGAGATTACTATGGCTACACCTTC. Translated, it gives CASSLASGGDYYGYTF.

V is TRBV7-8 and J is TRBJ2-3; perhaps TRBD2 as D (5 bases). The CDR3 is made up of 14 amino acids. CDR1 and CDR2 from the germline V gene are SGHVS and FQNEAQ. V lost 4 bases to trimming and J lost 3 bases, with 11 bases between them. CDR3: CASSSGRETDTQYF. CDR3 in DNA: TGTGCCAGCAGCTCGGGTCGGGAAACAGATACGCAGTATTTT.

There are a few counts of this clone. The chain recombines TRBV4-3 with TRBJ1-4; TRBD1 matches at 8 bases. V lost 4 bases and J lost 7; bases outside the gene matches: 8. In germline, CDR1 is LGHNA, CDR2 YSLEER. This CDR3 is built from 15 residues. The CDR3 sequence: CASSRTGTWLEKLFF. The CDR3 nucleotides are TGCGCCAGCAGCCGGACAGGGACCTGGCTTGAAAAACTGTTTTTT.

This clone occurred a few times. J is TRBJ2-1 and V is TRBV9, with 7 bases that match TRBD2. V trimming: 0 bases; J trimming: 11 bases; junction bases outside the gene matches: 2. CDR1 and CDR2 from the germline V gene are SGDLS and YYNGEE. The CDR3 runs to 12 residues. The CDR3 loop is CASSVGGTKQFF. The CDR3 DNA is TGTGCCAGCAGCGTAGGGGGGACTAAGCAGTTCTTC.

The sample holds a few counts of this clone. The chain combines TRBV6-5 with TRBJ2-3, with TRBD2 identical over 10 bases. Germline CDR1 and CDR2: MNHEY and SVGAGI. The CDR3 totals 14 residues. The V gene end was trimmed by 7 bases and the J gene end by 3 bases; junction bases not matched to a gene: 4. CDR3 protein: CASTSGGATDTQYF. The CDR3 bases are TGTGCCAGCACCAGCGGGGGGGCAACAGATACGCAGTATTTT.

Only a few counts were recorded for this clone. The V gene is TRBV29-1, the J gene TRBJ1-2, with TRBD1 identical over 7 bases. Per germline, CDR1 SQVTM and CDR2 ANQGSEA. This CDR3 region has 11 residues. V shed 4 bases, J shed 8 bases, and the junction held 4 bases outside the gene matches. Here the CDR3 reads CSVATGKGYTF. The CDR3 coding sequence is TGCAGCGTTGCGACAGGGAAGGGCTACACCTTC.

This clone was found a few times. This chain joins TRBV7-8 and TRBJ1-1, with TRBD1 as a possible D gene (6 bases). This CDR3 contains 16 residues. CDR1 SGHVS and CDR2 FQNEAQ come from the germline V gene. Trimming pared 1 base from V and 3 bases from J, leaving 15 bases between. The CDR3 reads CASSLVLGAIYTEAFF. CDR3 bases: TGTGCCAGCAGCTTAGTCTTGGGGGCCATTTACACTGAAGCTTTCTTT.

This chain uses TRBV18 with TRBJ2-2; possible D gene TRBD2, 6 bases. The CDR3 runs to 16 residues. Trimming shortened V by 3 bases and J by 1 base, and 12 bases separated the two germline ends. Germline lookup yields CDR1 KGHSH and CDR2 LQKENI. The DNA of the CDR3 is TGTGCCAGCTCACCTGGAGGGTTACAGAACACCGGGGAGCTGTTTTTT. This gives the protein CASSPGGLQNTGELFF.

The J gene is TRBJ2-1, the V gene TRBV4-2; TRBD2 matches 9 bases. This CDR3 is built from 17 residues. Trimming cost V 2 bases and J 10 bases; bases outside gene matches: 15. CDR1 and CDR2 (germline): LGHNA, YNFKEQ. The DNA of the CDR3 is TGTGCCAGCAGCCAACCTCTTGGGGGCGGGGGGGCGGGGGAGCAGTTCTTC. Amino acids: CASSQPLGGGGAGEQFF.

The genes are TRBV9 and TRBJ1-2, with D unresolved. Germline V CDR1 and CDR2: SGDLS, YYNGEE. CDR3 size: 14 residues. V was pared by 0 bases and J by 4 bases, with 10 bases between. The CDR3 nucleotides are TGTGCCAGCAGCGTAGCAGAGGGTAGCTATGGCTACACCTTC. It specifies CASSVAEGSYGYTF.

This chain links TRBV6-5 with TRBJ1-1; TRBD1 aligns across 9 bases. The CDR3 is 13 amino acids. In germline, CDR1 is MNHEY, CDR2 SVGAGI. J gave up 8 bases and V 6 bases, and 7 bases lay outside the gene matches. The CDR3 here is CASSRGTGREAFF. CDR3 sequence (DNA): TGTGCCAGCAGCCGCGGGACAGGGAGAGAAGCTTTCTTT.

A note on this clone: Relative to the germline gene, one junction end is altered; a read error may explain this. The rearrangement uses TRBV7-7 and TRBJ1-1; D unclear. There are 14 residues in the CDR3. CDR1 is SSHAT and CDR2 is FNYEAQ in the germline V gene (reference sequence). The CDR3 loop reads CASSPFTQDTEAFF. The CDR3 DNA reads TGTGCTAGCAGCCCGTTCACCCAGGACACTGAAGCTTTCTTT.

The chain recombines TRBV7-6 with TRBJ2-3; 8 nucleotides line up with TRBD1. V lost 5 bases to trimming and J lost 1 base; unmatched junction nucleotides: 11. The CDR3 runs to 17 residues. Germline V gene data show CDR1 as SGHVS and CDR2 as FNYEAQ. The CDR3, as DNA: TGTGCCAGCAGCCTACAGGGGGGTGCGGGGCGCACAGATACGCAGTATTTT. Encoded protein: CASSLQGGAGRTDTQYF.

This sequence joins TRBV5-1 and TRBJ1-1, with TRBD1 as a possible D gene (6 bases). V lost 6 bases to trimming and J lost 5 bases, with 20 bases between them. From germline, CDR1 is SGHRS and CDR2 YFSETQ. The CDR3 runs to 15 residues. In nucleotides, the CDR3 is TGCGCCAGCACCTCCTCCCCCACAGGGCTAACTGAAGCTTTCTTT. Translation gives CASTSSPTGLTEAFF.